Below are 18 T cell receptor beta chains sequenced from a single sample in a study of T cell repertoires in cytomegalovirus infection. Their antigen targets remain unknown. TCRdb reprocessed the reads with MiXCR, giving one entry per CDR3 protein. This sample has 450,000 to 650,000 distinct CDR3 sequences, with around 40% found just once. The sample was cultured PBMCs, taken from culture after CMV antigen stimulation. The receptors originated from a human donor in good health (CMV status not recorded). Some clones in this sample may be carry-over from other donors' samples.

This clonotype was seen only a few times. The chain couples TRBV6-5 to TRBJ2-5, with D tentatively TRBD2 (6 bases). The V end was cut by 0 bases, the J end by 3 bases, with 17 bases between. CDR1 and CDR2 (germline): MNHEY, SVGAGI. CDR3 length equals 17 residues. The chain's CDR3 is CASSYSLLGTVKETQYF. The CDR3 DNA is TGTGCCAGCAGTTACTCGCTGTTAGGGACTGTTAAAGAGACCCAGTACTTC.

V usage is TRBV19 and J usage is TRBJ1-2; D not certain. The germline V and J ends were trimmed by 5 bases and 8 bases, with 21 bases remaining between them. CDR3 length: 15 amino acids. Germline CDR1 reads LNHDA; CDR2 reads SQIVND (reference sequence). The CDR3 nucleotides read TGTGCCAGTAGTGTTGATGGGTTACTTCCAGAAGGCTACACCTTC. Its translation is CASSVDGLLPEGYTF.

This chain links TRBV30 with TRBJ2-1, with 12 bases aligning to TRBD2. Trimming removed 2 bases from V and 6 bases from J; junction bases left unmatched: 5. The germline V gene has CDR1 GTSNPN and CDR2 SVGIG (reference sequence). The CDR3 is 15 amino acids. CDR3 bases: TGTGCCTGGAGTAGGGGACTAGCGGGTGTCAATGAGCAGTTCTTC. Protein: CAWSRGLAGVNEQFF.

Only a few counts were recorded for this clonotype. J is TRBJ2-1 and V is TRBV7-2; D may be TRBD1 or TRBD2 (5 bases each). From germline, CDR1 is SGHTA and CDR2 FQGNSA. The CDR3 extends over 14 amino acids. Between the trimmed V and J ends, which lost 5 bases and 7 bases, there was a span of 15 bases. CDR3 protein: CASSATGTTNEQFF. As DNA, the CDR3 is TGTGCCAGCAGCGCTACCGGGACCACTAATGAGCAGTTCTTC. Based on the CDR3 plus reference TRBV7-2 and TRBJ2-1, the full variable domain is GAGVSQSPSNKVTEKGKDVELRCDPISGHTALYWYRQSLGQGLEFLIYFQGNSAPDKSGLPSDRFSAERTGGSVSTLTIQRTQQEDSAVYLCASSATGTTNEQFFGPGTRLTVL.

CDR3 sequence reads: CASSFFGMDEKLFF. The DNA of the CDR3 is TGTGCCAGCAGCTTCTTCGGTATGGATGAAAAACTGTTTTTT. This rearrangement joins TRBV7-9 to TRBJ1-4; D uncertain. This CDR3 comprises 14 residues. Per the germline V gene, CDR1 is SEHNR and CDR2 is FQNEAQ (reference sequence). Trimming took off 3 bases at V and 6 bases at J, with 11 bases between the two ends.

This sequence joins TRBV4-1 and TRBJ2-7; TRBD2 might be the D (6 bases). The CDR3 contains 17 residues. V was pared by 0 bases and J by 2 bases, with 17 bases between. Germline assignment: CDR1 MGHRA and CDR2 YSYEKL. This CDR3 reads CASSQDLHRERAYEQYF. CDR3 coding DNA: TGCGCCAGCAGCCAAGACCTCCATAGAGAGCGGGCCTACGAGCAGTACTTC.

The chain couples TRBV11-2 to TRBJ2-1, with D possibly being TRBD1 (5 bases). The CDR3 consists of 14 residues. Germline loops: CDR1 SGHAT, CDR2 FQNNGV. The germline V and J ends were trimmed by 4 bases and 9 bases, with 16 bases remaining between them. The CDR3 bases are TGTGCCAGCAGCTCCCACCGAGGTGGGGCTGAGCAGTTCTTC. Encoded protein: CASSSHRGGAEQFF. The full variable domain, completed using reference TRBV11-2 and TRBJ2-1, is EAGVAQSPRYKIIEKRQSVAFWCNPISGHATLYWYQQILGQGPKLLIQFQNNGVVDDSQLPKDRFSAERLKGVDSTLKIQPAKLEDSAVYLCASSSHRGGAEQFFGPGTRLTVL.

The sample holds a few counts of this clonotype. The J gene is TRBJ2-7, the V gene TRBV6-2 or TRBV6-3; 7 positions match TRBD2. The CDR3 length is 14 residues. In germline, CDR1 is MNHEY, CDR2 SVGEGT. V was clipped by 4 bases and J by 1 base; unmatched bases: 4. CDR3 protein: CASSSSGVSYEQYF. The CDR3 DNA reads TGTGCCAGCAGTTCCAGCGGGGTTTCCTACGAGCAGTACTTC.

The rearrangement uses TRBV7-2 and TRBJ2-2, with D maybe TRBD2 (5 bases). Deletions cut 1 base from V and 4 bases from J, with 10 bases between. The CDR3 totals 15 residues. The germline CDR1 and CDR2 sequences are SGHTA and FQGNSA. The CDR3 reads CASSLVLSATGELFF. The CDR3 DNA follows: TGTGCCAGCAGCTTAGTGCTTAGCGCCACCGGGGAGCTGTTTTTT. Full variable domain (rest looked up from reference TRBV7-2 and TRBJ2-2): GAGVSQSPSNKVTEKGKDVELRCDPISGHTALYWYRQSLGQGLEFLIYFQGNSAPDKSGLPSDRFSAERTGGSVSTLTIQRTQQEDSAVYLCASSLVLSATGELFFGEGSRLTVL.

This clonotype was recorded many times. V usage is TRBV7-2 and J usage is TRBJ1-5, with unresolved D. The V and J ends lost 5 bases and 0 bases respectively, with 8 bases between them. This CDR3 region has 14 residues. Germline V gene lookup returns CDR1 SGHTA and CDR2 FQGNSA. DNA for the CDR3: TGTGCCAGCAGCGACACGAATAGCAATCAGCCCCAGCATTTT. This codes for CASSDTNSNQPQHF.

The chain is built from TRBV6-2 or TRBV6-3 and TRBJ1-4, with TRBD1 identical over 7 bases. After removal of 2 bases from V and 5 bases from J, the junction contained 2 bases not matched to a gene. The CDR3 sequence is 14 residues long. Looked up from germline, CDR1 is MNHEY and CDR2 is SVGEGT. CDR3 in DNA: TGTGCCAGCAGTTACGCCAGGGGGAATGAAAAACTGTTTTTT. Encoded protein: CASSYARGNEKLFF.

The chain links TRBV7-9 to TRBJ2-3; the D is unclear. This CDR3 has 12 residues. Between the trimmed V and J ends, which lost 5 bases and 6 bases, there was a span of 9 bases. Germline assignment: CDR1 SEHNR and CDR2 FQNEAQ (reference sequence). The CDR3: CASSPDWDTQYF. The CDR3 nucleotides are TGTGCCAGCAGCCCAGATTGGGATACGCAGTATTTT. Filled out from reference TRBV7-9 and TRBJ2-3, the complete variable domain reads DTGVSQNPRHKITKRGQNVTFRCDPISEHNRLYWYRQTLGQGPEFLTYFQNEAQLEKSRLLSDRFSAERPKGSFSTLEIQRTEQGDSAMYLCASSPDWDTQYFGPGTRLTVL.

V gene TRBV29-1 combines with J gene TRBJ2-2, with TRBD1 identical over 7 bases. This CDR3 is 16 amino acids long. CDR1 and CDR2 (germline): SQVTM, ANQGSEA. The ends lost 6 bases at V and 2 bases at J; junction bases unmatched: 12. The CDR3, as DNA: TGCAGCGTGATCAAACCCGGGACAGACAACACCGGGGAGCTGTTTTTT. It encodes CSVIKPGTDNTGELFF.

The genes are TRBV19 and TRBJ1-5, with unresolved D. Germline loops: CDR1 LNHDA, CDR2 SQIVND (reference sequence). The CDR3 spans 17 residues. V was clipped by 3 bases and J by 2 bases, with 17 bases between them. CDR3 sequence reads: CASSMGVYASGNQPQHF. The CDR3 DNA reads as TGTGCCAGTAGTATGGGAGTATACGCCAGTGGCAATCAGCCCCAGCATTTT.

This clonotype has ten or more counts. V gene TRBV7-2 combines with J gene TRBJ2-7; the D is unclear. Trimming removed 5 bases from V and 7 bases from J, with 21 bases in between. Per the germline V gene, CDR1 is SGHTA and CDR2 is FQGNSA. The CDR3 is made up of 15 amino acids. CDR3 region: CASSLPYGLAWEQYF. The CDR3 region has the DNA TGTGCCAGCAGCCTCCCCTACGGGTTGGCCTGGGAGCAGTACTTC.

This chain links TRBV7-8 with TRBJ2-1; D could derive from TRBD1 or TRBD2 (5 bases each). The germline V gene encodes CDR1 SGHVS and CDR2 FQNEAQ. V lost 5 bases, J lost 6 bases, and 11 bases lay in between. This CDR3 is built from 13 residues. Written as DNA, the CDR3 is TGTGCCAGCAGCCGGGGCCCCCGCAATGAGCAGTTCTTC. Its translation is CASSRGPRNEQFF. The complete variable domain, with remaining parts taken from reference TRBV7-8 and TRBJ2-1, reads GAGVSQSPRYKVAKRGQDVALRCDPISGHVSLFWYQQALGQGPEFLTYFQNEAQLDKSGLPSDRFFAERPEGSVSTLKIQRTQQEDSAVYLCASSRGPRNEQFFGPGTRLTVL.

The rearrangement uses TRBV19 and TRBJ1-1; D remains unclear. CDR1 and CDR2 (germline): LNHDA, SQIVND (reference sequence). The germline V and J ends were trimmed by 7 bases and 0 bases, with 9 bases remaining between them. The CDR3 has 13 residues. DNA for the CDR3: TGTGCCAGTACCCCACTACTGAACACTGAAGCTTTCTTT. Protein: CASTPLLNTEAFF.

V gene TRBV7-8 combines with J gene TRBJ2-7; 11 bases are shared with TRBD2. The V segment lost 0 bases and the J segment 3 bases; nucleotides outside the gene matches: 4. This CDR3 has 16 residues. Germline assignment: CDR1 SGHVS and CDR2 FQNEAQ. CDR3 protein: CASSLATSGTIYEQYF. CDR3 coding DNA: TGTGCCAGCAGCTTAGCGACTAGCGGGACCATCTACGAGCAGTACTTC. The variable domain in full, completed from reference TRBV7-8 and TRBJ2-7, reads GAGVSQSPRYKVAKRGQDVALRCDPISGHVSLFWYQQALGQGPEFLTYFQNEAQLDKSGLPSDRFFAERPEGSVSTLKIQRTQQEDSAVYLCASSLATSGTIYEQYFGPGTRLTVT.